The 19 T cell receptor beta chains listed next were all sequenced from one sample in a study of T cell repertoires in cytomegalovirus infection. No antigen has been assigned to these receptors. Using its own MiXCR run on the reads, TCRdb lists one record per CDR3 protein. The sample has 650,000 to 900,000 distinct CDR3 sequences; 29% are singletons. The sample in question was cultured CD8+ T cells from PBMCs, obtained from culture after CMV antigen stimulation. Source of these receptors: a human donor in good health (CMV status not recorded). Some clones in this sample may be carry-over from other donors' samples.

The chain links TRBV29-1 to TRBJ2-5, with 8 bases identical to TRBD2. Trimming took 7 bases from V and 1 from J; bases not matched to a gene: 8. Per the germline V gene, CDR1 is SQVTM and CDR2 is ANQGSEA. The CDR3 totals 14 residues. CDR3 sequence (DNA): TGCAGCGCAGAACCTAGCGGGTTCCAAGAGACCCAGTACTTC. It encodes CSAEPSGFQETQYF.

V usage is TRBV20-1 and J usage is TRBJ1-2; TRBD1 might be the D (5 bases). Trimming removed 0 bases at V and 4 bases at J, with 15 bases between. CDR1 DFQATT and CDR2 SNEGSKA come from the germline V gene (reference sequence). This CDR3 spans 15 amino acids. The CDR3 DNA follows: TGCAGTGCTAGAGATCTGCAGGGTCGAAGCTATGGCTACACCTTC. It codes for CSARDLQGRSYGYTF.

Many counts were recorded for this clonotype. The chain carries TRBV6-2 or TRBV6-3 and TRBJ2-1; D gene ambiguous. Per the germline V gene, CDR1 is MNHEY and CDR2 is SVGEGT. This CDR3 contains 15 residues. Deletions cut 7 bases from V and 7 bases from J, with 20 bases between. CDR3 sequence reads: CASTPPLPQYNEQFF. In nucleotides, the CDR3 is TGTGCCAGCACCCCTCCTCTCCCACAGTATAATGAGCAGTTCTTC.

V is TRBV6-1 and J is TRBJ2-6, with 7 positions matching TRBD1. V lost 7 bases, J lost 0 bases, and 6 bases stayed unmatched. This CDR3 contains 16 residues. Per the germline V gene, CDR1 is MNHNS and CDR2 is SASEGT. The CDR3, as DNA: TGTGCCAGCAAACAGGGGTCATACTCTGGGGCCAACGTCCTGACTTTC. Amino acids: CASKQGSYSGANVLTF.

CDR3 region: CASSLTRGLNTGELFF. CDR3 nucleotide sequence: TGTGCCAGCAGCCTCACCAGGGGGCTGAACACCGGGGAGCTGTTTTTT. This chain connects TRBV7-8 to TRBJ2-2, with TRBD1 identical over 8 bases. The CDR3 length is 16 residues. After removal of 5 bases from V and 1 base from J, the junction contained 6 bases not matched to a gene. Germline V gene data show CDR1 as SGHVS and CDR2 as FQNEAQ.

This clonotype was observed at least ten times. The chain couples TRBV7-8 to TRBJ2-1, with a tentative D call TRBD2 (5 bases). The CDR3 runs 14 residues. The germline CDR1 and CDR2 sequences are SGHVS and FQNEAQ. The germline V and J ends were trimmed by 3 bases and 6 bases, with 12 bases remaining between them. The CDR3: CASSFAGWGNEQFF. CDR3 coding DNA: TGTGCCAGCAGCTTCGCGGGTTGGGGCAATGAGCAGTTCTTC.

In this sample, this clonotype turned up a few times. The V and J genes are TRBV20-1 and TRBJ2-7; TRBD1 might be the D (6 bases). Trimming stripped 0 bases from V and 1 base from J, with 10 bases between. The CDR3 has 14 amino acids. In germline, CDR1 is DFQATT, CDR2 SNEGSKA (reference sequence). CDR3 in DNA: TGCAGTGCTAGAGATCTACAGGGATCCTACGAGCAGTACTTC. Translated, it gives CSARDLQGSYEQYF.

This clonotype has only a few counts. This rearrangement joins TRBV19 to TRBJ1-1, with TRBD1 as a possible D gene (5 bases). The CDR3 loop spans 16 amino acids. V dropped 3 bases and J dropped 5 bases, with 19 bases sitting between them. Germline values: CDR1 LNHDA, CDR2 SQIVND (reference sequence). CDR3 amino acids: CASSIARGVGGTEAFF. Here the CDR3 DNA reads TGTGCCAGTAGTATCGCCCGCGGCGTGGGGGGAACTGAAGCTTTCTTT.

This clonotype showed up many times. This rearrangement joins TRBV7-8 to TRBJ2-7; D unclear. Per germline, CDR1 SGHVS and CDR2 FQNEAQ. The CDR3 contains 14 residues. Trimming left V 1 base short and J 2 bases short, with 9 bases between. In nucleotides, the CDR3 is TGTGCCAGCAGCTTAGGCATACAAGCCTACGAGCAGTACGTC. Translation: CASSLGIQAYEQYV.

This clonotype was recorded a few times. The chain carries TRBV6-5 and TRBJ1-5, with TRBD1 matching 10 bases. V was pared by 6 bases and J by 3 bases, with 8 bases of the junction left unmatched. Germline CDR1 is MNHEY and CDR2 is SVGAGI. The CDR3 is made up of 16 amino acids. The CDR3 sequence is CASSQDRGLPNQPQHF. The DNA of the CDR3 is TGTGCCAGCAGCCAGGACAGGGGGTTGCCCAATCAGCCCCAGCATTTT.

J is TRBJ2-1 and V is TRBV27; D could derive from TRBD1 or TRBD2 (6 bases each). In germline, CDR1 is MNHEY, CDR2 SMNVEV (reference sequence). Trimming shortened V by 8 bases and J by 5 bases, and 25 bases separated the two germline ends. The CDR3 length is 17 residues. This CDR3 reads CASLPWRRRGVHNEQFF. DNA of the CDR3: TGTGCCAGCCTACCATGGCGCCGGAGGGGGGTTCACAATGAGCAGTTCTTC.

This clonotype was observed a handful of times. The CDR3 nucleotides read TGTGCCAGCAGTTTGGGCGGCTACCAACCGGAAAAACTGTTTTTT. Translated: CASSLGGYQPEKLFF. This sequence joins TRBV6-5 and TRBJ1-4; D gene unclear. Looked up from germline, CDR1 is MNHEY and CDR2 is SVGAGI. The CDR3 is 15 amino acids. V was trimmed by 4 bases and J by 8 bases, leaving 17 bases between them.

The rearrangement links TRBV6-2 or TRBV6-3 to TRBJ1-2; D uncertain. The CDR3 sequence is 14 residues long. The V gene lost 0 bases and the J gene lost 2 bases, with 7 bases spanning the gap. Germline V CDR1 and CDR2: MNHEY, SVGEGT. The CDR3 DNA reads as TGTGCCAGCAGTTACTCGACACTGAACTATGGCTACACCTTC. Residues: CASSYSTLNYGYTF.

The table lists this clonotype with a few counts. The gene calls are TRBV7-9 and TRBJ2-2; maybe TRBD1 (5 bases). The CDR3 is 15 amino acids. V dropped 3 bases and J dropped 3 bases, with 11 bases sitting between them. CDR1 and CDR2 (germline): SEHNR, FQNEAQ (reference sequence). DNA of the CDR3: TGTGCCAGCAGCTTCCAGGGTGGGGACACCGGGGAGCTGTTTTTT. Protein product: CASSFQGGDTGELFF.

This chain uses TRBV5-4 with TRBJ2-5, with 7 bases matching TRBD1. With 4 bases clipped from V and 2 bases from J, the junction kept 5 bases outside the gene matches. CDR1 and CDR2 from the germline V gene are SGHNT and YYREEE (reference sequence). The CDR3 is 14 residues long. CDR3 sequence: CASSPGQSQETQYF. The CDR3 region has the DNA TGTGCCAGCAGCCCGGGACAGAGTCAAGAGACCCAGTACTTC. Variable domain in full (rest from reference TRBV5-4 and TRBJ2-5): ETGVTQSPTHLIKTRGQQVTLRCSSQSGHNTVSWYQQALGQGPQFIFQYYREEENGRGNFPPRFSGLQFPNYSSELNVNALELDDSALYLCASSPGQSQETQYFGPGTRLLVL.

The chain combines TRBV15 with TRBJ2-3, with 8 bases aligning to TRBD2. V lost 0 bases to trimming and J lost 2 bases; unmatched junction nucleotides: 13. Germline V gives CDR1 LNHNV, CDR2 YYDKDF (reference sequence). CDR3 length: 19 amino acids. The CDR3, as DNA: TGTGCCACCAGCAGAGATCCGGTTTGGATAGCGGGGTTCACAGATACGCAGTATTTT. Residues: CATSRDPVWIAGFTDTQYF.

The rearrangement uses TRBV6-1 and TRBJ2-1; weak D call: TRBD1 (5 bases). The germline V gene has CDR1 MNHNS and CDR2 SASEGT. Trimming took off 3 bases at V and 1 base at J, with 13 bases between the two ends. This CDR3 comprises 16 residues. CDR3 amino acids: CASSEVTRGSYNEQFF. DNA for the CDR3: TGTGCCAGCAGTGAGGTGACAAGGGGTTCCTACAATGAGCAGTTCTTC.

This clonotype was seen at least ten times. The rearrangement joins TRBV7-2 to TRBJ2-1; D perhaps matches TRBD1 (5 bases). V was pared by 2 bases and J by 3 bases, with 8 bases between. CDR1 is SGHTA and CDR2 is FQGNSA in the germline V gene. The CDR3 covers 14 residues. The CDR3 spells CASSLTGIYNEQFF. DNA for the CDR3: TGTGCCAGCAGCTTAACAGGAATCTACAATGAGCAGTTCTTC.

This rearrangement joins TRBV27 to TRBJ2-7; possibly TRBD2 for D (6 bases). The CDR3 is made up of 14 amino acids. Trimming removed 2 bases at V and 3 bases at J, with 11 bases between. The germline gives CDR1 MNHEY, CDR2 SMNVEV (reference sequence). CDR3 region: CASSLGISGYEQYV. The DNA for the CDR3 is TGTGCCAGCAGTTTAGGGATTAGCGGCTACGAGCAGTACGTC.